This TCR beta chain was profiled in a study of T cells after yellow fever vaccination. TCRdb itself ran the 5' RACE reads through MiXCR, one entry per CDR3 protein. This table holds about 150,000 distinct CDR3 sequences, under 8% found once. Germline CDR1 reads LGHDT; CDR2 reads YNNKEL (reference sequence). The CDR3 has 13 amino acids. The V end lost 2 bases, the J end lost 5 bases, and 9 bases lay between the germline ends. The clonotype comes from a man aged 30-40 years who received the YFV17D yellow fever vaccine. The source was CD4+ T cells sorted from PBMCs, collected 10 days after the yellow fever booster vaccination. V gene TRBV3-1 combines with J gene TRBJ2-5; D gene ambiguous. The CDR3 loop is CASSQSRVETQYF. The DNA for the CDR3 is TGTGCCAGCAGCCAATCTAGGGTGGAGACCCAGTACTTC.